What follows are 16 T cell receptor beta chains derived from one specimen sequenced in a study of blood T cells in healthy people across ages (dated by TCRdb to between 2015 and 2016). To prepare the library, 5' RACE was applied. The instrument was an Illumina HiSeq 2500. The second PCR ran for roughly 7 to 11 cycles and used a J-beta primer mix along with a sample-barcoded 5' primer. The public reads were reanalyzed by TCRdb: fastp trimming at Q25, MiXCR alignment, in-frame beta chains only. Under each unique CDR3 protein, matching rows form one entry showing the most common genes and DNA. The sample has 1.5 million to 1.8 million distinct CDR3 sequences on record, 35% to 45% of them singletons. The ten largest clonotypes hold more than 4% of the sample. Sequences were obtained from blood. These receptors were collected from a woman aged 18-29 years in good health.

As concerns this clonotype: Mismatch with germline at one junction end may stem from a read error. Here the CDR3 reads CASSEFRAVNTEVFF. Here the CDR3 DNA reads TGTGCCAGCAGTGAATTTAGAGCGGTGAACACTGAAGTTTTCTTT. The genes are TRBV25-1 and TRBJ1-1; no definite D call. The CDR3 runs 15 residues. Germline V gene sequence: CDR1 MGHDK, CDR2 SYGVNS. Full variable domain (outside the CDR3, taken from reference TRBV25-1 and TRBJ1-1): EADIYQTPRYLVIGTGKKITLECSQTMGHDKMYWYQQDPGMELHLIHYSYGVNSTEKGDLSSESTVSRIRTEHFPLTLESARPSHTSQYLCASSEFRAVNTEVFFGQGTRLTVV.

This clonotype was observed at least ten times. The CDR3 is CASSQDSGLAGEVDTQYF. In nucleotides, the CDR3 is TGTGCCAGCAGCCAAGATTCCGGACTAGCGGGAGAGGTAGATACGCAGTATTTT. V usage is TRBV4-2 and J usage is TRBJ2-3; 13 nucleotides line up with TRBD2. This CDR3 comprises 18 residues. Germline values: CDR1 LGHNA, CDR2 YNFKEQ. V shed 0 bases and J 5 bases; nucleotides not matched to a gene: 8.

This clonotype has more than one count but fewer than ten. The chain joins TRBV7-2 to TRBJ2-3; TRBD1 is a possible D gene (6 bases). CDR1 is SGHTA, CDR2 FQGNSA, per germline. The CDR3 loop spans 14 amino acids. Trimming took 4 bases from V and 3 from J, leaving 11 bases between them. The CDR3 sequence is CASSSYRDTDTQYF. The CDR3 nucleotides read TGTGCCAGCAGCTCCTACAGGGATACAGATACGCAGTATTTT.

This chain connects TRBV9 to TRBJ1-1; D remains ambiguous. V was pared by 0 bases and J by 7 bases, with 10 bases between. The CDR3 loop spans 13 amino acids. Germline V CDR1 and CDR2: SGDLS, YYNGEE. The CDR3 is CASSVGPGGEAFF. The CDR3, as DNA: TGTGCCAGCAGCGTAGGCCCCGGTGGTGAAGCTTTCTTT.

The V and J genes are TRBV12-3 or TRBV12-4 and TRBJ2-1, with 8 bases identical to TRBD2. The CDR3 runs 16 residues. The V segment lost 0 bases and the J segment 7 bases; nucleotides outside the gene matches: 8. The CDR3, as DNA: TGTGCCAGCAGTTTAGCGCTCGGGGGGGTTCCAAATGAGCAGTTCTTC. Translation gives CASSLALGGVPNEQFF.

As concerns this clonotype: A read error may account for a junction end that differs from germline. The chain employs TRBV7-2 and TRBJ1-5; possibly TRBD1 for D (6 bases). The CDR3 has 16 residues. The germline V gene has CDR1 SGHTA and CDR2 FQGNSA. For the CDR3, the DNA is TGTGCCAGCGGCTTAGTCGGGGGCGACAGCCATCAGCCCCAGCATTTT. This encodes CASGLVGGDSHQPQHF.

This clonotype was counted only a few times. This chain joins TRBV25-1 and TRBJ1-6; D uncertain. This CDR3 is 15 amino acids long. Germline assignment: CDR1 MGHDK and CDR2 SYGVNS. With 1 base removed from V and 7 bases from J, the gap between germline ends came to 11 bases. The CDR3 here is CASSESGGRNSPLHF. CDR3 in DNA: TGTGCCAGCAGTGAATCCGGAGGACGCAATTCACCCCTCCACTTT.

The chain links TRBV7-2 to TRBJ1-1; possibly TRBD1 for D (5 bases). Germline CDR1 SGHTA, CDR2 FQGNSA. The CDR3 has 14 amino acids. Trimming pared 3 bases from V and 5 bases from J, leaving 13 bases between. The CDR3 is CASSFRGGITEAFF. CDR3 in DNA: TGTGCCAGCAGCTTTCGGGGGGGAATAACTGAAGCTTTCTTT.

There are a few counts of this clonotype. The chain couples TRBV12-3 or TRBV12-4 to TRBJ1-2, with 9 bases aligning to TRBD1. This CDR3 has 15 amino acids. Germline trimming cut 4 bases from V and 4 bases from J; bases unmatched to any gene: 7. The CDR3 loop reads CASSSYRGRAYGYTF. CDR3 DNA: TGTGCCAGCAGTTCGTACAGGGGGCGCGCCTATGGCTACACCTTC.

The CDR3 reads CASRDRGTNYEQYF. The CDR3 DNA sequence: TGTGCCAGCCGGGACAGGGGCACCAACTACGAGCAGTACTTC. The J gene is TRBJ2-7, the V gene TRBV6-2 or TRBV6-3; the match to TRBD1 covers 10 bases. This CDR3 contains 14 residues. CDR1 MNHEY and CDR2 SVGEGT come from the germline V gene. With V trimmed by 8 bases and J by 3 bases, 7 bases remained unmatched.

This chain links TRBV7-9 with TRBJ1-1; perhaps TRBD1 as D (5 bases). This CDR3 comprises 14 residues. V was cut by 5 bases and J by 1 base, with 11 bases left in between. Germline V CDR1 and CDR2: SEHNR, FQNEAQ (reference sequence). CDR3 sequence: CASSADSQNTEAFF. The CDR3 DNA reads as TGTGCCAGCAGCGCCGACAGCCAGAACACTGAAGCTTTCTTT.

This clonotype came up a few times. The V call is TRBV6-5, the J call TRBJ2-1; TRBD1 agrees at 9 bases. This CDR3 is built from 15 residues. The J segment lost 5 bases and the V segment lost 4 bases, leaving 6 bases of the junction unmatched. CDR1 is MNHEY and CDR2 is SVGAGI in the germline V gene. The CDR3 coding sequence is TGTGCCAGCAGTTTTGGACAGGGGCAAGACAATGAGCAGTTCTTC. It translates to CASSFGQGQDNEQFF.

This clonotype showed up just a few times. The CDR3 DNA reads as TGTGCCAGCAGGCGGACTATCTACAATGAGCAGTTCTTC. The encoded protein is CASRRTIYNEQFF. This rearrangement joins TRBV6-2 or TRBV6-3 to TRBJ2-1, with a tentative D call TRBD2 (6 bases). This CDR3 has 13 amino acids. CDR1 is MNHEY and CDR2 is SVGEGT in the germline V gene. Trimming left V 6 bases short and J 3 bases short, with 9 bases between.

This chain connects TRBV2 to TRBJ2-1; tentatively, D is TRBD1 (6 bases). The DNA matches TRBJ2-7 better at its end, which makes the J call doubtful. The CDR3 is 12 amino acids. Per germline, CDR1 SNHLY and CDR2 FYNNEI. The chain's CDR3 is CASGGQLDEQYF. CDR3 nucleotide sequence: TGTGCCAGCGGTGGACAGCTAGATGAGCAGTACTTC.

This chain links TRBV7-9 with TRBJ2-5, with D possibly TRBD1 on 6 matching bases. This CDR3 contains 12 residues. V gave up 3 bases and J gave up 11 bases, with 13 bases separating them. CDR1 SEHNR and CDR2 FQNEAQ come from the germline V gene (reference sequence). Here the CDR3 reads CASSLGAYGQYF. CDR3 nucleotide sequence: TGTGCCAGCAGCTTGGGGGCCTATGGGCAGTACTTC. Full variable domain (rest looked up from reference TRBV7-9 and TRBJ2-5): DTGVSQNPRHKITKRGQNVTFRCDPISEHNRLYWYRQTLGQGPEFLTYFQNEAQLEKSRLLSDRFSAERPKGSFSTLEIQRTEQGDSAMYLCASSLGAYGQYFGPGTRLLVL.

Comment on this clonotype: An end of the junction does not agree with germline; a read error may underlie this. The chain is built from TRBV7-7 and TRBJ1-4, with D perhaps TRBD1 (5 bases). The length of the CDR3 is 16 residues. Germline-derived CDR1 and CDR2 are SSHAT and FNYEAQ (reference sequence). The CDR3 loop reads CASSPSFGQGNEKLFF. CDR3 nucleotide sequence: TGTGCTAGCAGCCCATCATTCGGGCAGGGAAATGAAAAACTGTTTTTT.